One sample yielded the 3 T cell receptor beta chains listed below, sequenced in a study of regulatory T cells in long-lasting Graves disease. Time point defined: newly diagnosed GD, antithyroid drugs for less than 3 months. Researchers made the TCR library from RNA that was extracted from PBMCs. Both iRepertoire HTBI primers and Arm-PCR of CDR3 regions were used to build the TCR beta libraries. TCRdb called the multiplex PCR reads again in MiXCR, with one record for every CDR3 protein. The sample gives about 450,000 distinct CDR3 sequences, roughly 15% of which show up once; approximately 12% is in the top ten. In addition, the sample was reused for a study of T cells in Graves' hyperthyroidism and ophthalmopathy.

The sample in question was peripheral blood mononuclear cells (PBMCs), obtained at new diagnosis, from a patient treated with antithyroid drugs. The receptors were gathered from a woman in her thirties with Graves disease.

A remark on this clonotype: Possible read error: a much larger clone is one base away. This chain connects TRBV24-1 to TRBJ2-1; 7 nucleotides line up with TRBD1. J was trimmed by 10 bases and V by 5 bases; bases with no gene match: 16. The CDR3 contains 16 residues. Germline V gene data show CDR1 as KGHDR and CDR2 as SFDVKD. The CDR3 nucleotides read TGTGCCACCAGTGCCCAATTGAGGGACAGCTCTTACGAGCAGTTCTTC. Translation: CATSAQLRDSSYEQFF.

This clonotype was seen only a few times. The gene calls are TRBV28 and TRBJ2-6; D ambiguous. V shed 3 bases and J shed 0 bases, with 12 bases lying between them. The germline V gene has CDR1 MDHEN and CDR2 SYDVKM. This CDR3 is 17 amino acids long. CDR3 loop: CASSFRARFSGANVLTF. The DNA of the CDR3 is TGTGCCAGCAGTTTCCGGGCCCGATTCTCTGGGGCCAACGTCCTGACTTTC.

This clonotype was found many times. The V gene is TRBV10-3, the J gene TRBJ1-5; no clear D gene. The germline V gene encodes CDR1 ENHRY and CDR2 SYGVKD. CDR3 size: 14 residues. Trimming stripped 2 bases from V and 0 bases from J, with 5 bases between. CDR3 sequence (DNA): TGTGCCATCAGTGAGGGGAATAGCAATCAGCCCCAGCATTTT. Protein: CAISEGNSNQPQHF.